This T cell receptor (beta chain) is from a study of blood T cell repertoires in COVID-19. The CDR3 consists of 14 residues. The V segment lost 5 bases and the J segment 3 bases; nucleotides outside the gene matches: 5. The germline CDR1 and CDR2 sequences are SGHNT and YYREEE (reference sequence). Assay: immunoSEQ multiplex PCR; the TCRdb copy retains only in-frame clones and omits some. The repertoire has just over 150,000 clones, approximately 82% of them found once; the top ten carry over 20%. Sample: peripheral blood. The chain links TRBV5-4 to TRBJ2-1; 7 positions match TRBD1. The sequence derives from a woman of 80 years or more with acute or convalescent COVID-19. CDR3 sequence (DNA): TGTGCCAGCAGGGACAGACAGGGCTACAATGAGCAGTTCTTC. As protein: CASRDRQGYNEQFF.